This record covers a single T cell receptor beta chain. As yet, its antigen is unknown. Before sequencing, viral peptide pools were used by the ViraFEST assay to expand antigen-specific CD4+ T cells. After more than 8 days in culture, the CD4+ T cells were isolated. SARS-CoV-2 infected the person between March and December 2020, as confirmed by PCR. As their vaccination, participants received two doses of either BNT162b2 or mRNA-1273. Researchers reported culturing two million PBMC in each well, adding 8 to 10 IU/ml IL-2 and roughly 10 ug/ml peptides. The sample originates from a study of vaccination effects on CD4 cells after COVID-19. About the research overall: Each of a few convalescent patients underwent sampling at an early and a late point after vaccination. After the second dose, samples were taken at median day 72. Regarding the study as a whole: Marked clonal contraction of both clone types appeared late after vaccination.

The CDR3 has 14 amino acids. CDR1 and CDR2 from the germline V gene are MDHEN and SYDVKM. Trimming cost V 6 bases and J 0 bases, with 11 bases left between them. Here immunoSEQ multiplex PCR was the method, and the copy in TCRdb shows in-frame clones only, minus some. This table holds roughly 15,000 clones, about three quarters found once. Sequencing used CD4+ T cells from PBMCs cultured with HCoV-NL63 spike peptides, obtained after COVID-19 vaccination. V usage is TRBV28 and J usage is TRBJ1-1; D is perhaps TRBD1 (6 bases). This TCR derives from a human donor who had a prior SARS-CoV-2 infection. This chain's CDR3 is CASSPDRMNTEAFF. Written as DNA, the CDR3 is TGTGCCAGCAGCCCAGACAGGATGAACACTGAAGCTTTCTTT.